The entry below describes one TCR beta chain. These data belong to a study of cytomegalovirus exposure and HLA in healthy donors. PCR used 60 Vbeta primers and 13 Jbeta primers. This table comes from immunoSEQ multiplex PCR, and its TCRdb copy is limited to in-frame clones, with some not included. The data contain around 150,000 clones, over 70% of them singletons. There are 17 residues in the CDR3. Trimming cost V 7 bases and J 2 bases, with 23 bases left between them. CDR1 is SGHRS, CDR2 YFSETQ, per germline. Although they were nominally healthy when sampled, donors likely had unrecorded immune exposures.

Sequencing input: PBMCs. V usage is TRBV5-1 and J usage is TRBJ2-3; possible D gene TRBD1, 5 bases. This TCR came from a male donor in good health and CMV-seronegative. CDR3 in DNA: TGCGCCAGCCGTTTGACCCCGGAACAGGCCATCACAGATACGCAGTATTTT. As protein: CASRLTPEQAITDTQYF.